This T cell receptor beta chain derives from a study of cytomegalovirus exposure and HLA in healthy donors. Primers for the PCR totalled 60 Vbeta and 13 Jbeta. Method: immunoSEQ multiplex PCR; TCRdb's copy keeps in-frame clones and lacks some. The sample has 110,000 or so clones; around 77% are singletons. The V gene's germline CDR1 is SEHNR and CDR2 FQNEAQ (reference sequence). Unmatched junction bases numbered 8, after V lost 6 bases and J lost 0 bases. The length of the CDR3 is 15 residues. The genes are TRBV7-9 and TRBJ2-7, with TRBD1 matching 7 bases. This clonotype originated in a woman aged 40 to 50 in good health and CMV-seropositive. Sequenced: PBMCs. The CDR3: CASSFDRVYSYEQYF. In DNA form, the CDR3 reads TGTGCCAGCAGTTTCGACAGGGTTTACTCCTACGAGCAGTACTTC.